These 10 T cell receptor beta chains came from one sample sequenced in a study of shared clonotypes between healthy human individuals (dated by TCRdb to the early 2020s). Libraries were constructed by the immunoSEQ multiplex PCR assay. The table was pulled from immuneACCESS by TCRdb, which kept in-frame rearrangements only. Such tables lose some clones; where checked, under half of the loss comes from unresolved V genes, and the rest has no known cause. A total of millions of clones appear in this sample, approximately 94% of them only once. Around 1.1% of the sample is taken by the ten largest. For the CD8 naive samples, CD45RO-negative cells were positively selected for CCR7, yielding a CD45RA+CCR7+ population from which TemRA cells were excluded. Sequencing was performed on naive CD8+ T cells sorted from blood. Sample cell subset or site, as interpreted from the label and publication: CD45RA+CCR7+. Receptors were obtained from a man aged 18 to 29 in good health.

The CDR3 spells CASSQDSTGVSTGELFF. DNA of the CDR3: TGCGCCAGCAGCCAAGATTCTACGGGAGTAAGCACCGGGGAGCTGTTTTTT. The chain couples TRBV4-3 to TRBJ2-2; possible D gene TRBD2, 6 bases. This CDR3 spans 17 amino acids. Trimming stripped 0 bases from V and 4 bases from J, with 15 bases between. Per the germline V gene, CDR1 is LGHNA and CDR2 is YSLEER.

This clone was seen a few times. V is TRBV10-3 and J is TRBJ1-1; D remains ambiguous. The V gene lost 11 bases and the J gene lost 1 base, with 23 bases spanning the gap. This CDR3 spans 16 amino acids. Germline V lookup: CDR1 ENHRY, CDR2 SYGVKD. This chain's CDR3 is CASLEGWLGSNTEAFF. As DNA, the CDR3 is TGTGCCTCACTGGAGGGCTGGCTAGGGTCGAACACTGAAGCTTTCTTT.

The chain joins TRBV4-1 to TRBJ2-1; D not certain. CDR3 length equals 15 residues. Trimming stripped 0 bases from V and 5 bases from J, with 11 bases between. The germline gives CDR1 MGHRA, CDR2 YSYEKL. CDR3 DNA sequence: TGCGCCAGCAGCCAAGAGTTACCGAATCACAATGAGCAGTTCTTC. It encodes CASSQELPNHNEQFF.

The rearrangement links TRBV27 to TRBJ2-7; 7 nucleotides agree with TRBD2. Germline V gene sequence: CDR1 MNHEY, CDR2 SMNVEV (reference sequence). The CDR3 is made up of 14 amino acids. The V segment lost 3 bases and the J segment 6 bases; nucleotides outside the gene matches: 8. The CDR3 coding sequence is TGTGCCAGCAGTTTGGGACCAGCGGGAAGCGAGCAGTACTTC. Protein product: CASSLGPAGSEQYF.

CDR3 protein: CASSHNPTLTGDPRVLQYF. CDR3 nucleotide sequence: TGTGCCAGCAGCCACAACCCCACTCTGACAGGGGACCCCCGCGTTCTTCAGTACTTC. The chain employs TRBV13 and TRBJ2-4; 8 nucleotides line up with TRBD1. V lost 5 bases and J lost 11; bases outside the gene matches: 26. Germline V gene sequence: CDR1 PRHDT, CDR2 FYEKMQ (reference sequence). The CDR3 is 19 residues long.

The V gene is TRBV9, the J gene TRBJ2-2; D unclear. Trimming took off 0 bases at V and 7 bases at J, with 10 bases between the two ends. CDR1 SGDLS and CDR2 YYNGEE come from the germline V gene. The CDR3 extends over 14 amino acids. The CDR3 loop is CASSVVWKGGELFF. CDR3 in DNA: TGTGCCAGCAGCGTAGTATGGAAGGGCGGGGAGCTGTTTTTT. The variable domain in full, with the rest retrieved from reference TRBV9 and TRBJ2-2, is DSGVTQTPKHLITATGQRVTLRCSPRSGDLSVYWYQQSLDQGLQFLIQYYNGEERAKGNILERFSAQQFPDLHSELNLSSLELGDSALYFCASSVVWKGGELFFGEGSRLTVL.

The genes are TRBV30 and TRBJ1-1, with D hard to call. Trimming left V 1 base short and J 1 base short, with 19 bases between. There are 17 residues in the CDR3. The germline V gene has CDR1 GTSNPN and CDR2 SVGIG (reference sequence). The CDR3 here is CAWSGFEGETWNTEAFF. The CDR3 DNA reads as TGTGCCTGGAGTGGTTTTGAGGGAGAAACCTGGAACACTGAAGCTTTCTTT.

This chain connects TRBV13 to TRBJ2-7; 13 bases agree with TRBD2. V lost 5 bases to trimming and J lost 3 bases; unmatched junction nucleotides: 10. CDR1 and CDR2 (germline): PRHDT, FYEKMQ (reference sequence). This CDR3 region has 17 residues. The CDR3 DNA is TGTGCCAGCAGCCCCCGCGGAACTAGCGGGGGGGACTACGAGCAGTACTTC. Translated, it gives CASSPRGTSGGDYEQYF.

The rearrangement uses TRBV6-6 and TRBJ1-2, with TRBD1 as a possible D gene (5 bases). The V and J ends lost 3 bases and 4 bases respectively, with 15 bases between them. This CDR3 region has 15 residues. Germline-derived CDR1 and CDR2 are MNHNY and SVGAGI (reference sequence). In nucleotides, the CDR3 is TGTGCCAGCAGTTATGTAGGGGCGGGGGGCTATGGCTACACCTTC. It specifies CASSYVGAGGYGYTF.

The V call is TRBV15, the J call TRBJ2-7; possibly TRBD1 or TRBD2 for D (5 bases each). The CDR3 totals 15 residues. The V and J ends lost 4 bases and 4 bases respectively, with 17 bases between them. Germline CDR1 and CDR2: LNHNV and YYDKDF (reference sequence). DNA of the CDR3: TGTGCCACCAGCAATTCGGGGCAGGGTTTATACGAGCAGTACTTC. Amino acid sequence: CATSNSGQGLYEQYF. Full variable domain (remainder filled in from reference TRBV15 and TRBJ2-7): DAMVIQNPRYQVTQFGKPVTLSCSQTLNHNVMYWYQQKSSQAPKLLFHYYDKDFNNEADTPDNFQSRRPNTSFCFLDIRSPGLGDTAMYLCATSNSGQGLYEQYFGPGTRLTVT.